Below are 30 T cell receptor beta chains sequenced from a single sample in a study of blood T cell repertoires in COVID-19. TCRdb's table, derived via immunoSEQ multiplex PCR, lists solely in-frame clones and lacks some. The sample contains about 41,000 clones, roughly 91% of which appear only once. The sample was peripheral blood. These receptors were taken from a human donor in a cohort sampled during active COVID-19.

The chain has TRBV3-1 (or the pseudogene TRBV3-2) and TRBJ1-2; TRBD1 matches 7 bases. V trimming: 1 base; J trimming: 0 bases; junction bases outside the gene matches: 11. This CDR3 has 18 residues. Looked up from germline, CDR1 is LGHDT and CDR2 is YNNKEL (reference sequence). The CDR3 loop reads CASSQGTGLVLSNYGYTF. The CDR3 region has the DNA TGTGCCAGCAGCCAAGGGACAGGCCTAGTGCTTTCTAACTATGGCTACACCTTC.

This clone was counted once. The genes are TRBV30 and TRBJ2-1, with 8 bases fitting TRBD2. V gave up 5 bases and J gave up 6 bases; unmatched junction bases: 9. The CDR3 is made up of 14 amino acids. Germline-derived CDR1 and CDR2 are GTSNPN and SVGIG (reference sequence). CDR3 region: CAWGNSGTGNEQFF. The CDR3 DNA reads as TGTGCCTGGGGGAATAGCGGGACGGGCAATGAGCAGTTCTTC.

The count of this clone is one. The V gene is TRBV7-6, the J gene TRBJ2-3, with 12 bases lining up with TRBD2. From germline, CDR1 is SGHVS and CDR2 FNYEAQ. Trimming at V came to 6 bases and at J to 5 bases, leaving 6 bases not matched to a gene. The CDR3 sequence is 15 residues long. The CDR3 DNA is TGTGCCAGCAGACCGACGACTAGCGGGAGAGATACGCAGTATTTT. Its protein product is CASRPTTSGRDTQYF.

The gene calls are TRBV19 and TRBJ2-1; tentative D call: TRBD2 (5 bases). CDR1 and CDR2 (germline): LNHDA, SQIVND (reference sequence). Trimming shortened V by 8 bases and J by 1 base, and 12 bases separated the two germline ends. The CDR3 covers 14 residues. The chain's CDR3 is CASQATGSYNEQFF. In DNA form, the CDR3 reads TGTGCCAGTCAGGCGACGGGGTCCTACAATGAGCAGTTCTTC.

This rearrangement joins TRBV3-1 (or the pseudogene TRBV3-2) to TRBJ2-3, with 10 bases that match TRBD2. This CDR3 comprises 15 residues. The germline V gene encodes CDR1 LGHDT and CDR2 YNNKEL (reference sequence). After removal of 5 bases from V and 3 bases from J, the junction contained 5 bases not matched to a gene. CDR3 DNA sequence: TGTGCCAGCAGCGGAGCGGGAGGGGGAACAGATACGCAGTATTTT. Protein product: CASSGAGGGTDTQYF.

This clone was seen once. The chain employs TRBV7-2 and TRBJ2-4; a possible D gene is TRBD1 (6 bases). Trimming took off 5 bases at V and 2 bases at J, with 13 bases between the two ends. Germline V gives CDR1 SGHTA, CDR2 FQGNSA. The CDR3 loop spans 15 amino acids. The CDR3 DNA reads as TGTGCCAGCAGCCCCCCACAGGGATCCAAAAACATTCAGTACTTC. Protein: CASSPPQGSKNIQYF.

The chain joins TRBV28 to TRBJ1-2, with 7 bases fitting TRBD1. CDR1 and CDR2 (germline): MDHEN, SYDVKM. This CDR3 is built from 14 residues. Germline trimming cut 7 bases from V and 4 bases from J; bases unmatched to any gene: 9. CDR3 coding DNA: TGTGCCAGCATTCCCATGGGACAGATCTATGGCTACACCTTC. This encodes CASIPMGQIYGYTF.

V and J are TRBV24-1 and TRBJ1-1; D remains ambiguous. The CDR3 has 12 residues. Germline CDR1 KGHDR, CDR2 SFDVKD. Trimming left V 2 bases short and J 11 bases short, with 11 bases between. The CDR3 nucleotides read TGTGCCACCAGTGATTCGGCATTGCGGGCTTTCTTT. This sequence encodes CATSDSALRAFF.

This chain links TRBV30 with TRBJ1-5; 7 bases agree with TRBD1. This CDR3 region has 16 residues. The germline CDR1 and CDR2 sequences are GTSNPN and SVGIG (reference sequence). With V trimmed by 3 bases and J by 3 bases, 11 bases remained unmatched. The CDR3 bases are TGTGCCTGGAGCGGCTCCCGGGACAGACTCAATCAGCCCCAGCATTTT. Its translation: CAWSGSRDRLNQPQHF.

This chain joins TRBV29-1 and TRBJ2-3, with D maybe TRBD1 (6 bases). The CDR3 spans 12 residues. Germline V gene sequence: CDR1 SQVTM, CDR2 ANQGSEA. Trimming took 4 bases from V and 1 from J, leaving 6 bases between them. DNA for the CDR3: TGCAGCGTTGGACAGGGCACAGATACGCAGTATTTT. It yields the protein CSVGQGTDTQYF.

The rearrangement uses TRBV27 and TRBJ1-1; TRBD1 matches at 8 bases. Unmatched junction bases numbered 7, after V lost 4 bases and J lost 3 bases. CDR1 MNHEY and CDR2 SMNVEV come from the germline V gene (reference sequence). The CDR3 contains 15 residues. CDR3 amino acids: CASSSWTGWDTEAFF. CDR3 coding DNA: TGTGCCAGCAGTTCGTGGACAGGGTGGGACACTGAAGCTTTCTTT.

The chain has TRBV18 and TRBJ2-1, with 9 positions matching TRBD2. The CDR3 is 13 amino acids. CDR1 and CDR2 (germline): KGHSH, LQKENI. V lost 3 bases to trimming and J lost 10 bases; unmatched junction nucleotides: 4. The CDR3 reads CASSPLGTSEQFF. CDR3 in DNA: TGTGCCAGCTCACCCCTGGGGACTAGCGAGCAGTTCTTC.

J is TRBJ1-2 and V is TRBV13; 8 positions agree with TRBD1. The germline V gene has CDR1 PRHDT and CDR2 FYEKMQ (reference sequence). This CDR3 spans 14 amino acids. V dropped 10 bases and J dropped 7; count of bases not matched to a gene: 14. CDR3 sequence reads: CATSDGGRGLGYTF. As DNA, the CDR3 is TGTGCCACCTCCGACGGGGGCAGGGGGCTTGGCTACACCTTC.

A single count supports this clone. The V gene is TRBV3-1 (or the pseudogene TRBV3-2), the J gene TRBJ2-1; TRBD2 matches at 8 bases. This CDR3 region has 16 residues. Germline V CDR1 and CDR2: LGHDT, YNNKEL (reference sequence). V gave up 3 bases and J gave up 3 bases; unmatched junction bases: 7. The CDR3 DNA is TGTGCCAGCAGCCAGATGGGGCGGGAGGTCTACAATGAGCAGTTCTTC. It specifies CASSQMGREVYNEQFF.

This chain links TRBV27 with TRBJ2-1, with 8 nucleotides matching TRBD1. Germline trimming cut 6 bases from V and 5 bases from J; bases unmatched to any gene: 3. The germline CDR1 and CDR2 sequences are MNHEY and SMNVEV (reference sequence). The CDR3 runs to 13 residues. The chain's CDR3 is CASRRTGNNEQFF. CDR3 in DNA: TGTGCCAGCAGGCGGACAGGGAACAATGAGCAGTTCTTC.

In regard to this clone: This sample also contains other DNA sequences that code for the same CDR3. The genes are TRBV15 and TRBJ1-1; 7 bases are shared with TRBD1. Germline V lookup: CDR1 LNHNV, CDR2 YYDKDF (reference sequence). The ends lost 3 bases at V and 2 bases at J; junction bases unmatched: 6. The CDR3 contains 15 residues. This CDR3 reads CATSRLRQGNTEAFF. In DNA, the CDR3 is TGTGCCACCAGCAGGTTAAGACAGGGCAACACTGAAGCTTTCTTT. The whole variable domain, remainder taken from reference TRBV15 and TRBJ1-1, is DAMVIQNPRYQVTQFGKPVTLSCSQTLNHNVMYWYQQKSSQAPKLLFHYYDKDFNNEADTPDNFQSRRPNTSFCFLDIRSPGLGDTAMYLCATSRLRQGNTEAFFGQGTRLTVV.

This chain joins TRBV19 and TRBJ2-5, with D possibly TRBD1 on 5 matching bases. Deletions cut 5 bases from V and 4 bases from J, with 17 bases between. The CDR3 spans 15 residues. From germline, CDR1 is LNHDA and CDR2 SQIVND (reference sequence). Here the CDR3 reads CASSAPRQQTETQYF. CDR3 DNA sequence: TGTGCCAGTAGTGCCCCGAGACAGCAAACAGAGACCCAGTACTTC.

V and J are TRBV3-1 (or the pseudogene TRBV3-2) and TRBJ1-6; D is uncertain. V dropped 0 bases and J dropped 1 base, with 7 bases sitting between them. The CDR3 runs 16 residues. Germline CDR1 reads LGHDT; CDR2 reads YNNKEL (reference sequence). The CDR3: CASSQDVASYNSPLHF. In DNA form, the CDR3 reads TGTGCCAGCAGCCAAGATGTGGCTTCCTATAATTCACCCCTCCACTTT.

This clone was seen a handful of times. The genes are TRBV30 and TRBJ2-1; D call uncertain. The germline gives CDR1 GTSNPN, CDR2 SVGIG (reference sequence). The CDR3 contains 12 residues. V shed 0 bases and J shed 12 bases, with 12 bases lying between them. CDR3 in amino acids: CAWSVSPLGQFF. DNA for the CDR3: TGTGCCTGGAGTGTATCCCCACTCGGGCAGTTCTTC. Full variable domain (outside the CDR3, taken from reference TRBV30 and TRBJ2-1): SQTIHQWPATLVQPVGSPLSLECTVEGTSNPNLYWYRQAAGRGLQLLFYSVGIGQISSEVPQNLSASRPQDRQFILSSKKLLLSDSGFYLCAWSVSPLGQFFGPGTRLTVL.

The genes are TRBV6-5 and TRBJ1-1; the D gene is possibly TRBD1 (5 bases). There are 14 residues in the CDR3. CDR1 and CDR2 (germline): MNHEY, SVGAGI. V dropped 6 bases and J dropped 1 base, with 12 bases sitting between them. As DNA, the CDR3 is TGTGCCAGCAGGCGAGGACACGGGAACACTGAAGCTTTCTTT. Residues: CASRRGHGNTEAFF.

V is TRBV9 and J is TRBJ2-2; D uncertain. This CDR3 is 13 amino acids long. Germline V gene sequence: CDR1 SGDLS, CDR2 YYNGEE. V shed 0 bases and J shed 4 bases, with 4 bases lying between them. The DNA of the CDR3 is TGTGCCAGCAGCGTAGTGAGCACCGGGGAGCTGTTTTTT. It codes for CASSVVSTGELFF.

The gene calls are TRBV29-1 and TRBJ2-5; 7 bases fit TRBD2. The junction had 7 bases not matched to a gene; V was cut back by 1 base and J by 5 bases. In germline, CDR1 is SQVTM, CDR2 ANQGSEA. The CDR3 is 14 amino acids. The CDR3, as DNA: TGCAGCGTTGAAGGAAGACTAGCAAGGGAGACCCAGTACTTC. This codes for CSVEGRLARETQYF.

The chain is built from TRBV5-8 and TRBJ1-1; D is unclear. From germline, CDR1 is SGHTS and CDR2 YDEGEE. CDR3 length equals 15 residues. The V end lost 2 bases, the J end lost 3 bases, and 14 bases lay between the germline ends. This chain's CDR3 is CASSLDPPGYTEAFF. The CDR3 region has the DNA TGTGCCAGCAGCTTAGACCCCCCAGGATACACTGAAGCTTTCTTT.

This clone showed up just once. The chain uses TRBV9 and TRBJ2-1; 8 bases map to TRBD2. This CDR3 is 15 amino acids long. The trim removed 3 bases at V and 0 bases at J, leaving 2 bases unmatched. CDR1 is SGDLS and CDR2 is YYNGEE in the germline V gene. For the CDR3, the DNA is TGTGCCAGCAGCGCGAGCGGGAGCTCCTACAATGAGCAGTTCTTC. This encodes CASSASGSSYNEQFF.

This clone was seen more than once but under ten times. The V gene is TRBV27, the J gene TRBJ1-1; D remains ambiguous. Germline CDR1 and CDR2: MNHEY and SMNVEV (reference sequence). The CDR3 loop spans 18 amino acids. Trimming removed 5 bases at V and 4 bases at J, with 26 bases between. The chain's CDR3 is CASSPQPSSSRVGTEAFF. The CDR3 region has the DNA TGTGCCAGCAGTCCCCAGCCAAGTAGCAGCCGGGTCGGCACTGAAGCTTTCTTT.

This chain uses TRBV27 with TRBJ2-1, with 13 bases identical to TRBD2. The CDR3 is made up of 15 amino acids. Germline CDR1 and CDR2: MNHEY and SMNVEV (reference sequence). V was pared by 4 bases and J by 7 bases, with 4 bases of the junction left unmatched. CDR3 nucleotide sequence: TGTGCCAGCAGTTCCGGGACTAGCGGGAAGAATGAGCAGTTCTTC. Translating gives CASSSGTSGKNEQFF.

The V call is TRBV28, the J call TRBJ2-7; 8 bases align to TRBD2. V shed 3 bases and J 9 bases; nucleotides not matched to a gene: 4. Germline values: CDR1 MDHEN, CDR2 SYDVKM. The CDR3 spans 12 residues. As DNA, the CDR3 is TGTGCCAGCAGTTTCCGCGGGAGGAGGCAGTACTTC. As protein: CASSFRGRRQYF.

The chain has TRBV28 and TRBJ1-5; no definite D call. The CDR3 runs 15 residues. The V end lost 7 bases, the J end lost 3 bases, and 16 bases lay between the germline ends. Per the germline V gene, CDR1 is MDHEN and CDR2 is SYDVKM. The DNA of the CDR3 is TGTGCCAGCAACCTAGGAGGGCCTAACAATCAGCCCCAGCATTTT. Translating gives CASNLGGPNNQPQHF. Full variable domain (outside the CDR3, taken from reference TRBV28 and TRBJ1-5): DVKVTQSSRYLVKRTGEKVFLECVQDMDHENMFWYRQDPGLGLRLIYFSYDVKMKEKGDIPEGYSVSREKKERFSLILESASTNQTSMYLCASNLGGPNNQPQHFGDGTRLSIL.

J is TRBJ2-3 and V is TRBV25-1; 9 nucleotides line up with TRBD2. The CDR3 length is 14 residues. Germline V CDR1 and CDR2: MGHDK, SYGVNS. J lost 4 bases, V lost 7 bases, and 6 bases had no gene match. CDR3 sequence: CASNPSGTADTQYF. CDR3 sequence (DNA): TGTGCCAGCAACCCTAGCGGGACGGCAGATACGCAGTATTTT. The full variable domain, with the rest looked up from reference TRBV25-1 and TRBJ2-3, is EADIYQTPRYLVIGTGKKITLECSQTMGHDKMYWYQQDPGMELHLIHYSYGVNSTEKGDLSSESTVSRIRTEHFPLTLESARPSHTSQYLCASNPSGTADTQYFGPGTRLTVL.

V usage is TRBV20-1 and J usage is TRBJ2-1; tentative D call: TRBD2 (5 bases). The V end was cut by 6 bases, the J end by 10 bases, with 13 bases between. The CDR3 is 11 residues long. CDR1 DFQATT and CDR2 SNEGSKA come from the germline V gene (reference sequence). The CDR3 region has the DNA TGCAGTGCCCCACGTCTAGCCGAGCAGTTCTTC. Its protein product is CSAPRLAEQFF.